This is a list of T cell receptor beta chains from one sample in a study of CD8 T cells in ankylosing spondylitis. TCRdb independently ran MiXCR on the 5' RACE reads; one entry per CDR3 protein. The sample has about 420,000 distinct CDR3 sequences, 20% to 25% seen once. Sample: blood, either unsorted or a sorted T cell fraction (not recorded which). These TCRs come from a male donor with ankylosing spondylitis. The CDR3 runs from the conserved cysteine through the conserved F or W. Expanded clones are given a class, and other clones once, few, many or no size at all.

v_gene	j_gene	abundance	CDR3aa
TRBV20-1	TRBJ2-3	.	CSARDRGEPDTQYF
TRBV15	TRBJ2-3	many	CATSSRTSEEADTQYF
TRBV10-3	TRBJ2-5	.	CAISGGSGRGEETQYF
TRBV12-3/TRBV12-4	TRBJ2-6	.	CASSPRLAWANVLTF
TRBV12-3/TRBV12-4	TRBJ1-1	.	CASRTTGKLDEDTEAFF
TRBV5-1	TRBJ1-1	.	CASSLDRAMNTEAFF
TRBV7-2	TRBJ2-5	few	CASSARESRASETQYF
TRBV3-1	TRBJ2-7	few	CASSQLAGAHEQYF
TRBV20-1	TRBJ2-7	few	CSATIAGIILGEQYF
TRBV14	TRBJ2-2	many	CASSRRSATPRTGELFF
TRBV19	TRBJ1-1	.	CASSIAGVDTEAFF
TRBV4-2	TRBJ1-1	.	CASSQGNTEAFF
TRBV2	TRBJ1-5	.	CASQPRREGNQPQHF
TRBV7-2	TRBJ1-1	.	CASIQSTGPGEEAFF
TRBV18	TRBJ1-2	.	CASSLDQGGNLYGYTF
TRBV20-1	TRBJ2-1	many	CSAPGAGGWDEQFF
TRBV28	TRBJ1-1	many	CATVFGRLTEAFF
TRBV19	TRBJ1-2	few	CASTWQERYGYTF
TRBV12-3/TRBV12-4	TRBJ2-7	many	CASSFLLGDEQYF
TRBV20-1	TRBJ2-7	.	CSAPGLAGPYEQYF
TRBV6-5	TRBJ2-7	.	CASSYGEGGRVFEQYF
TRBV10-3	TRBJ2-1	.	CAISDHRTSSYNEQFF
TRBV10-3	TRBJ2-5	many	CAISGTGIQTQYF
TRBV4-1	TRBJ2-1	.	CASSQGGRADNEQFF
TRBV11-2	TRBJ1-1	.	CASSLANGEGRAFF